A selection of T cell receptor beta chains follows, all from one sample in a study of blood T cell repertoires in COVID-19. TCRdb's table, derived via immunoSEQ multiplex PCR, lists solely in-frame clones and lacks some. The sample includes over 40,000 clones, approximately 92% of them seen just once. Source material: peripheral blood. These receptors were taken from a human donor in a cohort sampled during active COVID-19. Both conserved end residues are part of each CDR3. D genes are given only for firm matches. Clone size is not always given. Where it is, it says once, few, many or a class for expanded clones.

TRBJ2-2 | TRBD2 | . | TRBV6-2/TRBV6-3 | TGTGCCAGCAGTTACCCTAGCGGGAGAGGCACCGGGGAGCTGTTTTTT | CASSYPSGRGTGELFF
TRBJ1-6 | . | . | TRBV7-9 | TGTGCCAGCAGCTTAGAAAGGGACAACTCACCCCTCCACTTT | CASSLERDNSPLHF
TRBJ1-3 | . | few | TRBV4-2 | TGTGCCAGCAGCCCGTCACAGGGTGAAGCTGGAAACACCATATATTTT | CASSPSQGEAGNTIYF
TRBJ2-2 | . | . | TRBV6-2/TRBV6-3 | TGTGCCAGCAGCCCCGTACAGGGTAGCACCGGGGAGCTGTTTTTT | CASSPVQGSTGELFF
TRBJ1-2 | TRBD1 | . | TRBV4-3 | TGCGCCAGCAGCCGAACGGGACAGCCAAACTATGGCTACACCTTC | CASSRTGQPNYGYTF
TRBJ2-3 | TRBD2 | . | TRBV25-1 | TGTGCCAGCAGTGAATTCGGGAGGGGTCCCCCGGGTACGCAGTATTTT | CASSEFGRGPPGTQYF
TRBJ1-6 | . | . | TRBV7-8 | TGTGCCAGCAGCTCCCGGGAGGGGACATCACCCCTCCACTTT | CASSSREGTSPLHF
TRBJ2-7 | TRBD1 | . | TRBV7-2 | TGTGCCAGCAGCTTTAGGACAGGGGACCCCCCGGCCAACTACGAGCAGTACTTC | CASSFRTGDPPANYEQYF
TRBJ1-1 | TRBD1 | . | TRBV7-8 | TGTGCCAGCAGCGTATTAGGGGGCGCCATGAACACTGAAGCTTTCTTT | CASSVLGGAMNTEAFF
TRBJ1-2 | TRBD1 | . | TRBV12-3/TRBV12-4 | TGTGCCAGCAGCTCGGGACAGGGGTTCGGCTACACCTTC | CASSSGQGFGYTF
TRBJ1-1 | . | . | TRBV27 | TGTGCCAGCAGTTTATCCGGGGGGAGGACTGAAGCTTTCTTT | CASSLSGGRTEAFF
TRBJ1-5 | . | . | TRBV19 | TGTGCCAGTAGTGGGGGGCAGCCCCAGCATTTT | CASSGGQPQHF
TRBJ1-2 | . | . | TRBV21-1 | TGTGCCAGCAGCACCTACAGAAAACCTAACTATGGCTACACCTTC | CASSTYRKPNYGYTF
TRBJ2-7 | TRBD2 | . | TRBV5-1 | TGCGCCAGTGCTTTAACTAGCGGGGGGCCACTTCCGTACTTC | CASALTSGGPLPYF
TRBJ1-6 | TRBD1 | . | TRBV7-2 | TGTGCCAGCAGCTTAGTAGCAGGGGGCGATTCACCCCTCCACTTT | CASSLVAGGDSPLHF
TRBJ1-3 | . | . | TRBV2 | TGTGCCAGCGTTCAAGACAGCCACTCTGGAAACACCATATATTTT | CASVQDSHSGNTIYF
TRBJ2-5 | . | . | TRBV3-1/TRBV3-2 | TGTGCCAGCTTACTACGACCACAAAAGACCCAGTACTTC | CASLLRPQKTQYF
TRBJ1-6 | TRBD1 | . | TRBV6-1 | TGTGCCAGCAGTGACCGACAGGGACTGAGCTCCTATAATTCACCCCTCCACTTT | CASSDRQGLSSYNSPLHF
TRBJ2-3 | TRBD2 | . | TRBV19 | TGTGCCAGTAGTACCCGACTAGCGGCTAGAGATACGCAGTATTTT | CASSTRLAARDTQYF
TRBJ2-3 | . | . | TRBV24-1 | TGTGCCACCAGCGACCCGGGACTCAGCACAGATACGCAGTATTTT | CATSDPGLSTDTQYF
TRBJ1-5 | TRBD1 | few | TRBV28 | TGTGCCAGCCGGACAGGGGATCAGCCCCAGCATTTT | CASRTGDQPQHF
TRBJ1-1 | . | . | TRBV25-1 | TGTGCCAGCAGTGGACGGGAGGCCGGTCGGGACACTGAAGCTTTCTTT | CASSGREAGRDTEAFF
TRBJ2-7 | TRBD2 | . | TRBV11-2 | TGTGCCAGCAGCTTCCTAGCGGGGCGGGACGAGCAGTACTTC | CASSFLAGRDEQYF
TRBJ2-1 | . | . | TRBV28 | TGTGCCAGCAGTTCCGGGACTGGGGGAGAGCAGTTCTTC | CASSSGTGGEQFF
TRBJ2-5 | . | . | TRBV11-2 | TGTGCCAGCAGCTTAGGGCTCTTGGAGGGGGAGACCCAGTACTTC | CASSLGLLEGETQYF
TRBJ2-7 | . | . | TRBV11-2 | TGTGCCAGCAGCTTAGGGGCAAGCGAGCAGTACTTC | CASSLGASEQYF
TRBJ2-7 | TRBD2 | . | TRBV10-2 | TGCGCCAGCAGCCGCGGGGGGAGGATCTACGAGCAGTACTTC | CASSRGGRIYEQYF
TRBJ2-7 | TRBD1 | . | TRBV7-2 | TGTGCCAGCAGTCCAAGGACAGGGATCTACGAGCAGTACTTC | CASSPRTGIYEQYF
TRBJ2-3 | TRBD1 | once | TRBV19 | TGTGCCAGTAGTCGGACAGGGGAGGCAGATACGCAGTATTTT | CASSRTGEADTQYF
TRBJ2-2 | . | . | TRBV11-2 | TGTGCCAGCAGCTCCGGGGTGGGAGTCGGGGAGCTGTTTTTT | CASSSGVGVGELFF
TRBJ1-2 | . | . | TRBV9 | TGTGCCAGCAGCGTAGGCGGGGTCCCAAACTATGGCTACACCTTC | CASSVGGVPNYGYTF
TRBJ2-3 | . | . | TRBV11-2 | TGTGCCAGCGCCGCGTGGAGCGGTGGCACAGATACGCAGTATTTT | CASAAWSGGTDTQYF
TRBJ2-5 | . | . | TRBV4-1 | TGCGCCAGCAGCCAAGAGTACGGGAGTGCCGGAGAGACCCAGTACTTC | CASSQEYGSAGETQYF
TRBJ2-7 | . | . | TRBV7-9 | TGTGCCAGCAGCTCCTTTACGGACCAGGGGATCGAGCAGTACTTC | CASSSFTDQGIEQYF
TRBJ2-2 | . | . | TRBV7-8 | TGTGCCAGCAGCCTAAGGCAAGCGGGCAACGGGGAGCTGTTTTTT | CASSLRQAGNGELFF
TRBJ1-4 | . | . | TRBV4-1 | TGCGCCAGCAGCCAGGAACAGGGCTTGGGCGAAAAACTGTTTTTT | CASSQEQGLGEKLFF
TRBJ2-7 | TRBD2 | . | TRBV3-1/TRBV3-2 | TGTGCCAGCAGCCACACTACTAGCGGGAGAAGAGGTTACGAGCAGTACTTC | CASSHTTSGRRGYEQYF
TRBJ2-1 | TRBD2 | . | TRBV13 | TGTGCCAGCAGCGTAGGGGTAGCGGGGAACAATGAGCAGTTCTTC | CASSVGVAGNNEQFF
TRBJ2-1 | TRBD1 | . | TRBV19 | TGTGCCAGTAGAGATAGGGCAGGGGGCACGAATGAGCAGTTCTTC | CASRDRAGGTNEQFF
TRBJ2-1 | . | once | TRBV29-1 | TGCAGCGCCCGGGAGAACAATGAGCAGTTCTTC | CSARENNEQFF
TRBJ2-7 | TRBD2 | few | TRBV18 | TGTGCCAGCTCACCGAGCGGGGGAAGCTCCAACGAGCAGTACTTC | CASSPSGGSSNEQYF
TRBJ1-1 | . | . | TRBV6-2/TRBV6-3 | TGTGCCAGCAGTTCGTTTGGGCGGGACACTGAAGCTTTCTTT | CASSSFGRDTEAFF
TRBJ2-5 | TRBD2 | . | TRBV5-4 | TGTGCCAGCAGCCCTATAGCGGGAAAAGAGACCCAGTACTTC | CASSPIAGKETQYF
TRBJ2-5 | . | . | TRBV7-2 | TGTGCCAGCAGCTTTGGCAGGGGTGGGGAGACCCAGTACTTC | CASSFGRGGETQYF
TRBJ2-7 | TRBD1 | . | TRBV18 | TGTGCCAGCTCCAAGGGGACAGGGGGCTACGAGCAGTACTTC | CASSKGTGGYEQYF
TRBJ1-2 | . | . | TRBV12-2 | TGTGCAAGTCGCACTCACAGGGGGCGCCGGTATGGCTACACCTTC | CASRTHRGRRYGYTF
TRBJ2-3 | TRBD1 | . | TRBV6-5 | TGTGCCAGCAGTTCGGGACAGGGGTTGGATACGCAGTATTTT | CASSSGQGLDTQYF
TRBJ2-7 | . | . | TRBV5-4 | TGTGCCAGCAGCTTGGATGAGGGATACTACGAGCAGTACTTC | CASSLDEGYYEQYF
TRBJ2-7 | . | . | TRBV30 | TGTGCCTGGAGTAGCAACTACGAGCAGTACTTC | CAWSSNYEQYF
TRBJ1-1 | . | . | TRBV6-6 | TGTGCCAGCAAAAACGGGGGGATCCGATCGGACACTGAAGCTTTCTTT | CASKNGGIRSDTEAFF
TRBJ1-2 | . | . | TRBV7-9 | TGTGCCAGCAGCTCTAGAGGCGGAACAGGGTCCTATGGCTACACCTTC | CASSSRGGTGSYGYTF
TRBJ1-2 | TRBD1 | . | TRBV12-3/TRBV12-4 | TGTGCCAGCAACCCGAGACAGGGGGGGGGCTACACCTTC | CASNPRQGGGYTF
TRBJ1-4 | . | . | TRBV25-1 | TGTGCCAGCAGTGCAGAGACTTGGAATGAAAAACTGTTTTTT | CASSAETWNEKLFF
TRBJ2-2 | TRBD2 | . | TRBV10-3 | TGTGCCATCAGTGTAGGGCGGCGGGGGGTAGCCGGGGAGCTGTTTTTT | CAISVGRRGVAGELFF
TRBJ1-5 | . | . | TRBV15 | TGTGCCACCAGCAGGCAACAGGGCCCGAATCAGCCCCAGCATTTT | CATSRQQGPNQPQHF
TRBJ1-5 | . | . | TRBV7-2 | TGTGCCAGCAGCTTAGACCCCGGGCAGCCCCAGCATTTT | CASSLDPGQPQHF
TRBJ1-4 | . | . | TRBV5-1 | TGCGCCAGCAGCTTGGATCTTTTAGCTAATGAAAAACTGTTTTTT | CASSLDLLANEKLFF
TRBJ2-1 | TRBD2 | . | TRBV7-3 | TGTGCCAGCAGCCTGAGCCAACTAGCGGGAGGGTTCAATGAGCAGTTCTTC | CASSLSQLAGGFNEQFF
TRBJ2-3 | . | . | TRBV24-1 | TGTGCCACCAGTGCAGCGGGCAGCACAGATACGCAGTATTTT | CATSAAGSTDTQYF
TRBJ2-7 | . | . | TRBV20-1 | TGCAGTGCTAGTATGCCCCGGGGGACCTACGAGCAGTACTTC | CSASMPRGTYEQYF